A single sample is the source of the 17 T cell receptor beta chains below, sequenced in a study of T cell repertoires in cytomegalovirus infection (dated by TCRdb to between 2017 and 2020). Antigens for these TCRs are unknown. The treatment or condition label, read with the paper, signifies: in vitro stimulation with specific CMV peptide epitopes to enrich CMV-specific T cells. The instrument was an Illumina HiSeq 1500. The public reads were reanalyzed by TCRdb: fastp trimming at Q25, MiXCR alignment, in-frame beta chains only. All rows with the same CDR3 protein become a single entry with the most common DNA and genes. This sample gives more than 55,000 distinct CDR3 sequences in total; around 20% of them show up just once. Roughly two thirds of the sample lies in the top ten. The sample was CD8+ T cells from cultured PBMCs, taken from culture after CMV antigen stimulation. The receptors were sampled from a human donor in good health (CMV status not recorded). Some clones in this sample may be carry-over from other donors' samples.

J is TRBJ2-4 and V is TRBV7-8; TRBD1 agrees at 9 bases. Germline CDR1 and CDR2: SGHVS and FQNEAQ. The CDR3 is 17 residues long. Unmatched junction bases numbered 6, after V lost 1 base and J lost 2 bases. The CDR3: CASSLEPGQGTKNIQYF. Written as DNA, the CDR3 is TGTGCCAGCAGCTTAGAACCGGGACAGGGAACCAAAAACATTCAGTACTTC.

The sample holds many counts of this clonotype. The rearrangement uses TRBV4-2 and TRBJ2-7; D gene unclear. There are 12 residues in the CDR3. Trimming removed 1 base from V and 5 bases from J, with 6 bases in between. The germline gives CDR1 LGHNA, CDR2 YNFKEQ. CDR3 in DNA: TGTGCCAGCAGCCAAGGGCACAACGAGCAGTACTTC. This sequence encodes CASSQGHNEQYF.

The chain links TRBV19 to TRBJ2-3, with TRBD1 as a possible D gene (5 bases). Per germline, CDR1 LNHDA and CDR2 SQIVND (reference sequence). Trimming took 2 bases from V and 4 from J, leaving 13 bases between them. The CDR3 covers 15 residues. Written as DNA, the CDR3 is TGTGCCAGTAGTATATCAACAGGTCCACCAGATACGCAGTATTTT. Translated: CASSISTGPPDTQYF.

The chain combines TRBV27 with TRBJ1-1, with D perhaps matching TRBD1 (6 bases). The ends were cut back, 4 bases at V and 1 base at J, with 10 bases in the middle. Germline assignment: CDR1 MNHEY and CDR2 SMNVEV (reference sequence). This CDR3 comprises 14 residues. CDR3 nucleotides: TGTGCCAGCAGTTCAGGGGCCGGGAACACTGAAGCTTTCTTT. It is translated as CASSSGAGNTEAFF.

This clonotype has more than one count but fewer than ten. J is TRBJ2-2 and V is TRBV6-1; tentatively, D is TRBD2 (6 bases). The CDR3 is 14 residues long. CDR1 is MNHNS and CDR2 is SASEGT in the germline V gene. The V end was cut by 6 bases, the J end by 3 bases, with 11 bases between. CDR3 sequence reads: CASREGSHTGELFF. CDR3 DNA: TGTGCCAGCAGGGAGGGCTCACACACCGGGGAGCTGTTTTTT.

The chain recombines TRBV7-6 with TRBJ1-2, with TRBD1 identical over 10 bases. Germline loops: CDR1 SGHVS, CDR2 FNYEAQ. This CDR3 region has 18 residues. Trimming removed 8 bases from V and 4 bases from J; junction bases left unmatched: 19. CDR3 nucleotide sequence: TGTGCCAGCGGACCCGTGACAGGGGGCCTTGCTCTAGGCTATGGCTACACCTTC. It yields the protein CASGPVTGGLALGYGYTF.

This clonotype was counted a few times. The CDR3 spells CASSYTWASGRTDTQYF. In DNA, the CDR3 is TGTGCCAGCAGCTATACTTGGGCTAGCGGGCGCACAGATACGCAGTATTTT. The chain is built from TRBV7-2 and TRBJ2-3, with TRBD2 matching over 8 bases. Germline V gene lookup returns CDR1 SGHTA and CDR2 FQGNSA. The CDR3 is 17 amino acids. The J segment lost 1 base and the V segment lost 4 bases, leaving 10 bases of the junction unmatched.

The rearrangement links TRBV11-2 to TRBJ2-3; D uncertain. V gave up 3 bases and J gave up 4 bases, with 11 bases separating them. Germline V gene sequence: CDR1 SGHAT, CDR2 FQNNGV. This CDR3 comprises 14 residues. As DNA, the CDR3 is TGTGCCAGCAGCTTTGGTCTAGTGGCAGATACGCAGTATTTT. Translation gives CASSFGLVADTQYF.

The CDR3 nucleotides read TGTGCCAGCCGTAGGTCCTACAATGAGCAGTTCTTC. Its protein is CASRRSYNEQFF. The V call is TRBV27, the J call TRBJ2-1; D unresolved. The germline CDR1 and CDR2 sequences are MNHEY and SMNVEV (reference sequence). CDR3 length: 12 residues. Trimming stripped 8 bases from V and 1 base from J, with 6 bases between.

The CDR3 reads CASSQGTGYDGEQFF. The CDR3 nucleotides read TGCGCCAGCAGCCAAGGAACTGGATACGACGGTGAGCAGTTCTTC. The chain uses TRBV4-1 and TRBJ2-1; the D is unclear. This CDR3 contains 15 residues. With 1 base removed from V and 9 bases from J, the gap between germline ends came to 16 bases. Germline lookup yields CDR1 MGHRA and CDR2 YSYEKL.

This clonotype was counted a few times. CDR3 amino acids: CASSQGTGGPMNTEAFF. As DNA, the CDR3 is TGTGCCAGCAGCCAAGGGACAGGGGGACCAATGAACACTGAAGCTTTCTTT. This rearrangement joins TRBV7-9 to TRBJ1-1; 11 bases align to TRBD1. CDR1 is SEHNR and CDR2 is FQNEAQ in the germline V gene (reference sequence). The trim removed 5 bases at V and 0 bases at J, leaving 8 bases unmatched. The length of the CDR3 is 17 residues. Variable domain in full (rest from reference TRBV7-9 and TRBJ1-1): DTGVSQNPRHKITKRGQNVTFRCDPISEHNRLYWYRQTLGQGPEFLTYFQNEAQLEKSRLLSDRFSAERPKGSFSTLEIQRTEQGDSAMYLCASSQGTGGPMNTEAFFGQGTRLTVV.

The chain carries TRBV13 and TRBJ2-6; a weak D match, TRBD1 (6 bases). Trimming removed 3 bases from V and 1 base from J, with 7 bases in between. Germline V gives CDR1 PRHDT, CDR2 FYEKMQ (reference sequence). The CDR3 runs 15 residues. The DNA for the CDR3 is TGTGCCAGCAGCTTGACAGGATCTGGGGCCAACGTCCTGACTTTC. Its protein product is CASSLTGSGANVLTF.

This clonotype has only a few counts. The chain has TRBV12-3 or TRBV12-4 and TRBJ1-5; 7 bases are a match to TRBD1. This CDR3 contains 14 residues. After removal of 5 bases from V and 5 bases from J, the junction contained 6 bases not matched to a gene. The CDR3 DNA is TGTGCCAGCAGTATCGGACAGGCGCATCAGCCCCAGCATTTT. Protein product: CASSIGQAHQPQHF.

The chain employs TRBV15 and TRBJ1-5; D is ambiguous. V gave up 0 bases and J gave up 2 bases, with 17 bases separating them. Germline V gene sequence: CDR1 LNHNV, CDR2 YYDKDF (reference sequence). The CDR3 consists of 18 residues. CDR3 loop: CATSRDSSTGSGNQPQHF. CDR3 bases: TGTGCCACCAGCAGAGATAGCAGTACGGGATCTGGCAATCAGCCCCAGCATTTT.

The genes are TRBV6-2 or TRBV6-3 and TRBJ1-1; no firm D call. In germline, CDR1 is MNHEY, CDR2 SVGEGT. V lost 7 bases, J lost 5 bases, and 17 bases lay in between. The CDR3 loop spans 14 amino acids. CDR3 region: CASTFDSAGTEAFF. The CDR3 region has the DNA TGTGCCAGCACCTTCGACTCTGCGGGGACTGAAGCTTTCTTT.

This clonotype was observed a few times. The rearrangement uses TRBV4-3 and TRBJ2-7; 7 bases fit TRBD1. CDR1 LGHNA and CDR2 YSLEER come from the germline V gene. This CDR3 is 15 amino acids long. With V trimmed by 4 bases and J by 2 bases, 8 bases remained unmatched. This CDR3 reads CASSLSPDRAYEQYF. DNA of the CDR3: TGCGCCAGCAGCCTAAGTCCCGACAGGGCCTACGAGCAGTACTTC.

The chain uses TRBV4-3 and TRBJ2-4; TRBD2 agrees at 7 bases. The V segment lost 4 bases and the J segment 9 bases; nucleotides outside the gene matches: 12. The CDR3 spans 15 residues. CDR1 and CDR2 from the germline V gene are LGHNA and YSLEER. The CDR3 protein is CASSPKRGRDGIQYF. DNA for the CDR3: TGCGCCAGCAGCCCGAAGCGGGGACGAGACGGCATTCAGTACTTC.